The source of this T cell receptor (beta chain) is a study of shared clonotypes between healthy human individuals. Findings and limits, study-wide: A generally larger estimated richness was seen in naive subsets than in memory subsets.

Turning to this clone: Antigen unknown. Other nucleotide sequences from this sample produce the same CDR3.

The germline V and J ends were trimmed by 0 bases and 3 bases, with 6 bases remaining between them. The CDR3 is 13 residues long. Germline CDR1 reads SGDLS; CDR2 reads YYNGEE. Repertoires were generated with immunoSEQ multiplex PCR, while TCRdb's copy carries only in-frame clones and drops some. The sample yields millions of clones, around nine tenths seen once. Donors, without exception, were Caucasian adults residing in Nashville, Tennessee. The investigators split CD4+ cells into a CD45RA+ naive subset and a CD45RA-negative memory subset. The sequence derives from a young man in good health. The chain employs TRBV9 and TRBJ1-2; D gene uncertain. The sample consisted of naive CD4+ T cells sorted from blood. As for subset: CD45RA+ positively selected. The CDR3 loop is CASSVDSYYGYTF. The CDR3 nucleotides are TGTGCCAGCAGCGTAGACAGCTACTATGGCTACACCTTC.